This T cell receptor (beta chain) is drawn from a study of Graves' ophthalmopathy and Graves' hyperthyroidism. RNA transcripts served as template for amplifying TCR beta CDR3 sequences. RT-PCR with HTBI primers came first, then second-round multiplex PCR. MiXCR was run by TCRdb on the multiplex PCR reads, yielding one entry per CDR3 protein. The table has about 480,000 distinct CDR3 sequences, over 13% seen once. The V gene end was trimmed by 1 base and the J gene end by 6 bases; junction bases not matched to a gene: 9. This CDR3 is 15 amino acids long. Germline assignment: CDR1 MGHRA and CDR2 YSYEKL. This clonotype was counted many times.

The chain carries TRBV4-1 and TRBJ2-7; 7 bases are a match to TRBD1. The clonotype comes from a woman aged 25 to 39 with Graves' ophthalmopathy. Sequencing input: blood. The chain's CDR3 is CASSQGYRGPSEQYF. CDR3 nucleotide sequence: TGCGCCAGCAGCCAAGGATACAGGGGTCCATCCGAGCAGTACTTC.